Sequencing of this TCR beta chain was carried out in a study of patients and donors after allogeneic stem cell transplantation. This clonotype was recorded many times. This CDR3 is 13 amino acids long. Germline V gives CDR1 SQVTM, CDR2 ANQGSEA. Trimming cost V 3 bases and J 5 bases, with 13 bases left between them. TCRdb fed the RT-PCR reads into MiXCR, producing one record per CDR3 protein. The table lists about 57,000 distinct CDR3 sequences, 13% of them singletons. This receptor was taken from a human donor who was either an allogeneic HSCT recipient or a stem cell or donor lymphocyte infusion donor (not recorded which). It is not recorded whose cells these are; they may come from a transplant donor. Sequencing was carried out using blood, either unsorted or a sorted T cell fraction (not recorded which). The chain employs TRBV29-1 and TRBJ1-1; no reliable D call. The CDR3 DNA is TGCAGCGTTGAGATAGGGTCATGGACTGAAGCTTTCTTT. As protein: CSVEIGSWTEAFF.